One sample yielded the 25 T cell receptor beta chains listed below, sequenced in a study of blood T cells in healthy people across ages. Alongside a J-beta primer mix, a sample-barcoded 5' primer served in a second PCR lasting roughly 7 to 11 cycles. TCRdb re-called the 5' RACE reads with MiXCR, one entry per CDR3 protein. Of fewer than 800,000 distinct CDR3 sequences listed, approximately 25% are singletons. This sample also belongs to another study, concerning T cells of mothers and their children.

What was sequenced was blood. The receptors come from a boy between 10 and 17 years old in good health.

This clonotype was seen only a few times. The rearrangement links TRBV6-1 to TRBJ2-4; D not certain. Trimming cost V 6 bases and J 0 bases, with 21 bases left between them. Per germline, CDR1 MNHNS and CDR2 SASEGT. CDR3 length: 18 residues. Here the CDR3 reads CASRSFGQNRGAKNIQYF. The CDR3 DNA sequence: TGTGCCAGCAGATCATTTGGCCAAAACAGAGGAGCCAAAAACATTCAGTACTTC.

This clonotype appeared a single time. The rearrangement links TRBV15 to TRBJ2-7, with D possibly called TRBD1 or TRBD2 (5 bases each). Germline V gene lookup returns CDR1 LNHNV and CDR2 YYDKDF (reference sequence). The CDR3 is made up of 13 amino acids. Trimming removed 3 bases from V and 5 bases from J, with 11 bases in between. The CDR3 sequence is CATSSEGKDEQYF. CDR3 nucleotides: TGTGCCACCAGCAGCGAGGGGAAGGACGAGCAGTACTTC.

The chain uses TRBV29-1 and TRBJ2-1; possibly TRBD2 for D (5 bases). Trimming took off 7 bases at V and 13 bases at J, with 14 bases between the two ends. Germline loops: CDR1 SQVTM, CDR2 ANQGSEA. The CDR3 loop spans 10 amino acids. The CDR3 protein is CSAEDSSQFF. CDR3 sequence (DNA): TGCAGCGCCGAGGACTCCTCTCAGTTCTTC.

The CDR3 coding sequence is TGTGCCAGTAGAAATGGGTGGGGAGCTTTCTTT. As protein: CASRNGWGAFF. The chain couples TRBV19 to TRBJ1-1; D ambiguous. Trimming took 6 bases from V and 10 from J, leaving 12 bases between them. Germline CDR1 reads LNHDA; CDR2 reads SQIVND (reference sequence). CDR3 size: 11 residues.

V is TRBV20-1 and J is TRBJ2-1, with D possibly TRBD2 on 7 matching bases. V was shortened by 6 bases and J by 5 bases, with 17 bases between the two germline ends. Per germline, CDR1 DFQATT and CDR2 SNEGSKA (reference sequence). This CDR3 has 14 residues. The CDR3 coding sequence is TGCAGTGCGGACTGGGGGGGCTTTAACAATGAGCAGTTCTTC. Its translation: CSADWGGFNNEQFF.

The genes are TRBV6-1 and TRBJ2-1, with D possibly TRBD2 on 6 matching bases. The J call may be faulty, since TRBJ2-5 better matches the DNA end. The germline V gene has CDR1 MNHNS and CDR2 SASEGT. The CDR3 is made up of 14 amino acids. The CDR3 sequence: CASVASDLGETQYF. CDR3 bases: TGTGCCAGCGTAGCTAGCGACCTAGGCGAGACCCAGTACTTC.

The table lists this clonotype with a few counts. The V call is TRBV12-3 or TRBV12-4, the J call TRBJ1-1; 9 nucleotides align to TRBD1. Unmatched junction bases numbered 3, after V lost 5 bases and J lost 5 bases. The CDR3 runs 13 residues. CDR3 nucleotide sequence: TGTGCCAGCAGTATGACAGGGGGGACTGAAGCTTTCTTT. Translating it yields CASSMTGGTEAFF.

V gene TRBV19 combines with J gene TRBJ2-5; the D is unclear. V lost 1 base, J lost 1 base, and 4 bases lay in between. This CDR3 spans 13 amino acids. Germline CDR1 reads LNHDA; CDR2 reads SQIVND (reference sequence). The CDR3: CASSIVGQETQYF. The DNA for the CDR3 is TGTGCCAGTAGTATAGTGGGCCAAGAGACCCAGTACTTC.

The CDR3 loop is CASSLPGTGDEQFF. In DNA form, the CDR3 reads TGTGCCAGCAGTTTACCCGGGACAGGGGACGAGCAGTTCTTC. The chain is built from TRBV27 and TRBJ2-5, with 10 bases lining up with TRBD1. The DNA matches TRBJ2-1 better at its end, which makes the J call doubtful. CDR3 length equals 14 residues. CDR1 is MNHEY, CDR2 SMNVEV, per germline (reference sequence).

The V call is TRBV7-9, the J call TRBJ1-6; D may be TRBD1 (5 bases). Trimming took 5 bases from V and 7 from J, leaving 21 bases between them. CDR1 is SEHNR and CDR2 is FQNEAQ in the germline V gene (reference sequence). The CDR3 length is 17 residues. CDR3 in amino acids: CASSAEFRGLRNSPLHF. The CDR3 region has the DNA TGTGCCAGCAGCGCCGAATTCCGGGGACTGAGGAATTCACCCCTCCACTTT.

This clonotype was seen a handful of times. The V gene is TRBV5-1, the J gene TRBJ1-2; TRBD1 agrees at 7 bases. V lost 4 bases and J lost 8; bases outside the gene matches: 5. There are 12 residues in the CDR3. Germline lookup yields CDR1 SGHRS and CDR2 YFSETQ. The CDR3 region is CASSIDRDGYTF. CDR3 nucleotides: TGCGCCAGCAGCATCGACAGGGACGGCTACACCTTC.

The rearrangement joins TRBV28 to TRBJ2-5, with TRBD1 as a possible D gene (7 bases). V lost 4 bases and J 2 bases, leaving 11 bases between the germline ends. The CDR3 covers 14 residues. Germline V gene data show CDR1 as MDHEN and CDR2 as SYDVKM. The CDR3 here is CASSSGDRQETQYF. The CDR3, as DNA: TGTGCCAGCAGTTCGGGGGACAGACAAGAGACCCAGTACTTC.

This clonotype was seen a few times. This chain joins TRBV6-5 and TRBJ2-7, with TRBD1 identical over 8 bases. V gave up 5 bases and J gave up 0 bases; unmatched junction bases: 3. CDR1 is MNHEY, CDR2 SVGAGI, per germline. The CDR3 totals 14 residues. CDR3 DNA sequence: TGTGCCAGCAGTATTACAGGGGGCTCCTACGAGCAGTACTTC. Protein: CASSITGGSYEQYF.

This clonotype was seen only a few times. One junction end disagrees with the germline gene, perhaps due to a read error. The CDR3 DNA is TGTGCCAGCAACTTAATAGGGACTAGCGGCAATGAGCAGTTCTTC. This translates into CASNLIGTSGNEQFF. The gene calls are TRBV7-2 and TRBJ2-5; 11 positions agree with TRBD2. The DNA end is a closer match to TRBJ2-1, so the J assignment may be wrong. The CDR3 spans 15 residues. From germline, CDR1 is SGHTA and CDR2 FQGNSA.

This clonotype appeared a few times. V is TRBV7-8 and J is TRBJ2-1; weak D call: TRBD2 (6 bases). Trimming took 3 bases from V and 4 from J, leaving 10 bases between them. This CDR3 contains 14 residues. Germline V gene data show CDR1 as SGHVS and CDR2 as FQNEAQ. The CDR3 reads CASSFSGRYNEQFF. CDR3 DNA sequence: TGTGCCAGCAGCTTTTCAGGGAGGTACAATGAGCAGTTCTTC.

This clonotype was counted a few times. In DNA form, the CDR3 reads TGTGCCATCACTCGACAGGGAGAAACTGAAGCTTTCTTT. Translation gives CAITRQGETEAFF. The J gene is TRBJ1-1, the V gene TRBV10-3; 7 nucleotides align to TRBD1. Germline V gene sequence: CDR1 ENHRY, CDR2 SYGVKD. Losses at the gene ends were 7 bases for V and 5 bases for J; bases not matched to a gene: 7. The CDR3 covers 13 residues.

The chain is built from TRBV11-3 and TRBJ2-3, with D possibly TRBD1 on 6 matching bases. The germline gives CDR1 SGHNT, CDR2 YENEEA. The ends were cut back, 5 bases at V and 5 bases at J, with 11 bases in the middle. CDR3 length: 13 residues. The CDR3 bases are TGTGCCAGCAGCCCCCGAGGGGGAGATACGCAGTATTTT. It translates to CASSPRGGDTQYF.

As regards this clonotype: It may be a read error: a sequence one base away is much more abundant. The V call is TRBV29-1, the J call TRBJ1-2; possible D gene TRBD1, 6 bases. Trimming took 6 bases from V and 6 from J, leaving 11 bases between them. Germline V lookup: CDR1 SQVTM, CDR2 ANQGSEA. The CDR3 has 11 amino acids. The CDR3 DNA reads TGCAGCGTGCATCAGGGGAATGGCTACACCTTC. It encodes CSVHQGNGYTF. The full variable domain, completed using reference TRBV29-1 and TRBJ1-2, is SAVISQKPSRDICQRGTSLTIQCQVDSQVTMMFWYRQQPGQSLTLIATANQGSEATYESGFVIDKFPISRPNLTFSTLTVSNMSPEDSSIYLCSVHQGNGYTFGSGTRLTVV.

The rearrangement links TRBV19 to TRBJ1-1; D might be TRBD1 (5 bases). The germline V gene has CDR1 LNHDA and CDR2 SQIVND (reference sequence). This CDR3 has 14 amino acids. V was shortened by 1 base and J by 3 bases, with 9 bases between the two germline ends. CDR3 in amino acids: CASSIVSRDTEAFF. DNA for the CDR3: TGTGCCAGTAGTATAGTATCCAGGGACACTGAAGCTTTCTTT.

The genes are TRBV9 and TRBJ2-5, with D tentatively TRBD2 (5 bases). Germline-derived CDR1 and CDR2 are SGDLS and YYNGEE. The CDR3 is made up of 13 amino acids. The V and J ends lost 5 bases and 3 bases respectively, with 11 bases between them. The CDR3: CASSPQREETQYF. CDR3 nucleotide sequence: TGTGCCAGCAGTCCCCAGAGGGAAGAGACCCAGTACTTC.

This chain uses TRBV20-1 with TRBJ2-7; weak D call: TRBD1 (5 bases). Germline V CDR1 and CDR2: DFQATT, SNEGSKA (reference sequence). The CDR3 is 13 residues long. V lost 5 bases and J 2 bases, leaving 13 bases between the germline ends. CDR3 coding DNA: TGCAGTGCTCGTTTGACAGCTGCCTACGAGCAGTACTTC. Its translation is CSARLTAAYEQYF.

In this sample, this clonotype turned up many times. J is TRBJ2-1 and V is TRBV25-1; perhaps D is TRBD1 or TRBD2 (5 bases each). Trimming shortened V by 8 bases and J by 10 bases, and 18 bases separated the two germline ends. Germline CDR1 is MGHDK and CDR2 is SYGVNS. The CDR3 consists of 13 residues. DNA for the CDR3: TGTGCCAGCCGACCGTCGGGAAGACAGGAGCAGTTCTTC. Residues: CASRPSGRQEQFF.

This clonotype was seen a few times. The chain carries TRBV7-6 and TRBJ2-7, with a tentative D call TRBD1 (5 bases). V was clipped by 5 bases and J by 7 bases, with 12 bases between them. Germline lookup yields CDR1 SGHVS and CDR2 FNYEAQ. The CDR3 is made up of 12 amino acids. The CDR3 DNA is TGTGCCAGCAGCAAATGGGGCACGGAGCAGTACTTC. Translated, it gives CASSKWGTEQYF.

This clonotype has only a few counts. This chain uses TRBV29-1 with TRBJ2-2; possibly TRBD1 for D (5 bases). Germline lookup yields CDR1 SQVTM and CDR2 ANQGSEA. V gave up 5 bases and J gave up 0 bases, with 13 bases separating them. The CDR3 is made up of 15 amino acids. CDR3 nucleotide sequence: TGCAGCGTTCTCAGGGCGCACGCGAACACCGGGGAGCTGTTTTTT. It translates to CSVLRAHANTGELFF.

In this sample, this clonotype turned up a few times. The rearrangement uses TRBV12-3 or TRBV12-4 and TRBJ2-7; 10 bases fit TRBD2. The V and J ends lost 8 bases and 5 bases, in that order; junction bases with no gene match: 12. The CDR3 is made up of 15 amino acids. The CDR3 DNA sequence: TGTGCCAGCCAACCGGGACTAGCGACATATAACGAGCAGTACTTC. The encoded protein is CASQPGLATYNEQYF.